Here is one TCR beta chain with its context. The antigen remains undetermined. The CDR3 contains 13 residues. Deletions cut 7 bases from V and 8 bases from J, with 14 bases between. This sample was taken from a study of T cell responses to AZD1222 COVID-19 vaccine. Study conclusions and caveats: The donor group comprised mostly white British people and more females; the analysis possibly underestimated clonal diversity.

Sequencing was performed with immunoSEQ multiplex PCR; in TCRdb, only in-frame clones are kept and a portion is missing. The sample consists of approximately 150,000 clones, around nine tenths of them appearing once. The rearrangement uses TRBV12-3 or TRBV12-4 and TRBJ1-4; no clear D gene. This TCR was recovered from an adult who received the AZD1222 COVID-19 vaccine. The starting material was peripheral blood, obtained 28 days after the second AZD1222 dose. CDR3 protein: CASKRGLGEKLFF. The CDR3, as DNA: TGTGCCAGCAAGCGAGGGCTGGGGGAAAAACTGTTTTTT.